This T cell receptor (beta chain) was retrieved from a study of early stage breast cancer tumors. Study at large: About 80% of the 16 invasive tumors were ER+, PR+ and HER2-. The study's findings and limits: Tumors had approximately 2.4-fold higher T cell density than normal breast. Comparing each tissue with blood distinguished tumor from normal in 14 of 16 patients.

Trimming shortened V by 0 bases and J by 3 bases, and 9 bases separated the two germline ends. This CDR3 region has 15 residues. The germline CDR1 and CDR2 sequences are SGHRS and YFSETQ. The protocol was immunoSEQ multiplex PCR, while the TCRdb copy is restricted to in-frame clones and leaves out a portion. Among around 40,000 clones, 74% were seen once, and the ten largest hold 6.5% to 8%. About this clone itself: Its matching antigen is unknown.

This receptor was taken from a person between 55 and 69 years old with breast cancer. The chain joins TRBV5-1 to TRBJ1-4, with D tentatively TRBD1 (6 bases). Sequencing input: blood. The CDR3 loop is CASSLAGGPNEKLFF. The CDR3 bases are TGCGCCAGCAGCTTGGCCGGGGGGCCTAATGAAAAACTGTTTTTT.